These 7 T cell receptor beta chains were sequenced from one sample in a study of OX40 agonist ivuxolimab in advanced cancers. Repertoires were generated with immunoSEQ multiplex PCR, while TCRdb's copy carries only in-frame clones and drops some. The table lists roughly 30,000 clones, 90% of them singletons, with about a quarter in the top ten. This material consisted of CD4+ or CD8+ T cells sorted from blood, taken in a trial of the OX40 agonist ivuxolimab. Receptors were obtained from an adult with an advanced solid tumor such as melanoma, head and neck, liver or kidney cancer.

This chain uses TRBV5-1 with TRBJ2-3; D is perhaps TRBD1 (6 bases). The V end was cut by 0 bases, the J end by 1 base, with 9 bases between. In germline, CDR1 is SGHRS, CDR2 YFSETQ. This CDR3 has 15 amino acids. This CDR3 reads CASSLGTAGTDTQYF. The CDR3 region has the DNA TGCGCCAGCAGCTTGGGGACAGCGGGCACAGATACGCAGTATTTT.

This chain connects TRBV11-2 to TRBJ2-1, with D perhaps TRBD2 (6 bases). Germline values: CDR1 SGHAT, CDR2 FQNNGV. This CDR3 comprises 15 residues. The V gene lost 5 bases and the J gene lost 0 bases, with 11 bases spanning the gap. The CDR3 DNA reads TGTGCCAGCAGCCTCTCCGGGAGCTCCTACAATGAGCAGTTCTTC. Translation: CASSLSGSSYNEQFF. Full variable domain (missing parts from reference TRBV11-2 and TRBJ2-1): EAGVAQSPRYKIIEKRQSVAFWCNPISGHATLYWYQQILGQGPKLLIQFQNNGVVDDSQLPKDRFSAERLKGVDSTLKIQPAKLEDSAVYLCASSLSGSSYNEQFFGPGTRLTVL.

This clone was counted once. This sequence joins TRBV2 and TRBJ1-5; D is undetermined. Per the germline V gene, CDR1 is SNHLY and CDR2 is FYNNEI. The CDR3 is 15 amino acids. Trimming took 7 bases from V and 1 from J, leaving 14 bases between them. CDR3 sequence: CASTEGGQSNQPQHF. CDR3 DNA sequence: TGTGCCAGCACCGAAGGCGGGCAGAGCAATCAGCCCCAGCATTTT. Looking up the rest from reference TRBV2 and TRBJ1-5 gives the full variable domain: EPEVTQTPSHQVTQMGQEVILRCVPISNHLYFYWYRQILGQKVEFLVSFYNNEISEKSEIFDDQFSVERPDGSNFTLKIRSTKLEDSAMYFCASTEGGQSNQPQHFGDGTRLSIL.

The chain joins TRBV9 to TRBJ1-2; D gene unclear. CDR3 length: 13 amino acids. Germline V gives CDR1 SGDLS, CDR2 YYNGEE. Between the trimmed V and J ends, which lost 3 bases and 3 bases, there was a span of 9 bases. The CDR3 reads CASSGSADYGYTF. The CDR3 coding sequence is TGTGCCAGCAGCGGCTCGGCAGACTATGGCTACACCTTC. Drawing the rest from reference TRBV9 and TRBJ1-2, the complete variable domain is DSGVTQTPKHLITATGQRVTLRCSPRSGDLSVYWYQQSLDQGLQFLIQYYNGEERAKGNILERFSAQQFPDLHSELNLSSLELGDSALYFCASSGSADYGYTFGSGTRLTVV.

V usage is TRBV5-1 and J usage is TRBJ2-2; D unclear. The V gene lost 0 bases and the J gene lost 3 bases, with 0 bases spanning the gap. Germline CDR1 SGHRS, CDR2 YFSETQ. The CDR3 spans 12 residues. This chain's CDR3 is CASSLDTGELFF. Written as DNA, the CDR3 is TGCGCCAGCAGCTTGGACACCGGGGAGCTGTTTTTT.

The chain combines TRBV29-1 with TRBJ2-7; TRBD1 matches at 7 bases. The V gene end was trimmed by 4 bases and the J gene end by 1 base; junction bases not matched to a gene: 4. This CDR3 contains 13 residues. CDR1 and CDR2 (germline): SQVTM, ANQGSEA. CDR3 sequence reads: CSVVGTESYEQYF. In DNA form, the CDR3 reads TGCAGCGTTGTAGGGACAGAATCCTACGAGCAGTACTTC.

V and J are TRBV7-6 and TRBJ2-3; no definite D call. This CDR3 region has 15 residues. Trimming took off 0 bases at V and 6 bases at J, with 13 bases between the two ends. Germline V lookup: CDR1 SGHVS, CDR2 FNYEAQ. The CDR3 loop is CASSLALADPDTQYF. CDR3 nucleotide sequence: TGTGCCAGCAGCTTAGCGCTTGCCGACCCGGATACGCAGTATTTT.